Listed below are T cell receptor beta chains from one sample, sequenced in a study of vaccination and CD4 T cells after COVID-19. No cognate antigen is known for these TCRs. TCRdb independently ran MiXCR on the PCR reads; one entry per CDR3 protein. This table holds approximately 15,000 distinct CDR3 sequences, less than 35% found once. Sequencing used cultured CD4+ T cells from blood. The receptors stem from a human donor with COVID-19. The CDR3 runs from the conserved cysteine through the conserved F or W. A D gene is named only where the DNA matches it firmly. Clone size is not always given. Where it is, it says once, few, many or a class for expanded clones.

v_gene,abundance,d_gene,j_gene,CDR3nt,CDR3aa
TRBV20-1,.,TRBD2,TRBJ2-1,TGCAGTGCCCTCGGGGGGGTTTCATCCTACAATGAGCAGTTCTTC,CSALGGVSSYNEQFF
TRBV12-3/TRBV12-4,.,.,TRBJ1-6,TGTGCCAGCAGCGCCGGGGCTTATTCACCCCTCCACTTT,CASSAGAYSPLHF
TRBV30,medium-sized,TRBD1,TRBJ1-2,TGTGCCTGGAGCAGCGCCGGGACAGTGGATTATGGCTACACCTTC,CAWSSAGTVDYGYTF
TRBV6-4,few,.,TRBJ2-2,TGTGCCAGCAGTAGAGAAGGACCACCCGGGGAGCTGTTTTTT,CASSREGPPGELFF
TRBV19,.,.,TRBJ1-2,TGTGCCAGTAGTCCATCTACCGAGGAGTATGGCTACACCTTC,CASSPSTEEYGYTF
TRBV2,few,.,TRBJ1-5,TGTGCCAGCAGTGAAGCCGCAGGGCGCAATCAGCCCCAGCATTTT,CASSEAAGRNQPQHF
TRBV6-1,.,.,TRBJ2-1,TGTGCCAGCAGCCAAAGGGGGGGTGGTACAGGGACATACAATGAGCAGTTCTTC,CASSQRGGGTGTYNEQFF
TRBV11-2,.,TRBD1,TRBJ1-1,TGTGCCAGCAGCACCGGGACAGGGTTCTACACTGAAGCTTTCTTT,CASSTGTGFYTEAFF
TRBV2,few,TRBD1,TRBJ2-7,TGTGCCAGCAGTAACGACAGGGCTTTGATCTACGAGCAGTACTTC,CASSNDRALIYEQYF
TRBV20-1,.,TRBD2,TRBJ2-7,TGCAGTGCTAGAGATCCGGGGAGCGGGGTCTCCTACGAGCAGTACTTC,CSARDPGSGVSYEQYF
TRBV7-3,.,TRBD2,TRBJ2-1,TGTGCCAGCAGCCCAGTCCTGGCGGGGGACCACAATGAGCAGTTCTTC,CASSPVLAGDHNEQFF
TRBV7-7,.,TRBD2,TRBJ2-1,TGTGCTAGCAGCCCTGGACTAGCCTCCTACAATGAGCAGTTCTTC,CASSPGLASYNEQFF
TRBV20-1,few,TRBD1,TRBJ2-3,TGCAGTGCTAGTGGGGGCAGGGGGAGTGTCCGCAGCACAGATACGCAGTATTTT,CSASGGRGSVRSTDTQYF
TRBV12-3/TRBV12-4,.,.,TRBJ2-3,TGTGCCAGCAGCCTCCCCGCGGGGGCGCATACGCAGTATTTT,CASSLPAGAHTQYF
TRBV27,few,.,TRBJ1-5,TGTGCCAGCAGGCCAGGGTCCACGGCGGATCAGCCCCAGCATTTT,CASRPGSTADQPQHF